The 4 T cell receptor beta chains presented below share a single source sample, sequenced in a study of identical twins. TCRdb redid the calling of the 5' RACE reads with MiXCR, one entry per CDR3 protein. The sample records roughly 470,000 distinct CDR3 sequences, 13% to 15% being singletons. The data also belong to a second study, concerning yellow fever vaccine responses in identical twins.

Sequencing was performed on CD4+ T cells sorted from blood. Source of these receptors: a woman younger than 35 in good health.

The sample holds a few counts of this clonotype. One junction end does not reproduce the germline sequence, and a read error may be involved. This chain uses TRBV5-1 with TRBJ2-2; TRBD2 matches 10 bases. The CDR3 loop spans 15 amino acids. CDR1 SGHRS and CDR2 YFSETQ come from the germline V gene. CDR3 nucleotides: TGTGCCAGCAGCTTAGCGGGAGGAGACACCGGGGAGCTGTTTTTT. Translated: CASSLAGGDTGELFF.

This clonotype was detected ten times or more. J is TRBJ2-2 and V is TRBV27; D remains unclear. Trimming shortened V by 6 bases and J by 0 bases, and 8 bases separated the two germline ends. Germline V CDR1 and CDR2: MNHEY, SMNVEV (reference sequence). The CDR3 sequence is 14 residues long. The CDR3 sequence: CASRPAANTGELFF. As DNA, the CDR3 is TGTGCCAGCAGACCGGCCGCGAACACCGGGGAGCTGTTTTTT.

This clonotype was seen just once. This chain uses TRBV10-3 with TRBJ2-1, with D possibly being TRBD2 (6 bases). The V end lost 9 bases, the J end lost 6 bases, and 15 bases lay between the germline ends. The CDR3 runs to 13 residues. Looked up from germline, CDR1 is ENHRY and CDR2 is SYGVKD. The CDR3 DNA reads as TGTGCCATTGCAGGACTCGGGAGCAATGAGCAGTTCTTC. This sequence encodes CAIAGLGSNEQFF.

This clonotype was seen at least ten times. The V gene is TRBV7-2, the J gene TRBJ2-5; D remains ambiguous. Trimming left V 5 bases short and J 1 base short, with 11 bases between. The germline V gene encodes CDR1 SGHTA and CDR2 FQGNSA. The CDR3 runs 14 residues. The CDR3 nucleotides are TGTGCCAGCAGCCCTAGTCGGATCCAAGAGACCCAGTACTTC. It codes for CASSPSRIQETQYF.